This entry lists 23 T cell receptor beta chains sequenced from one sample in a study of shared clonotypes between healthy human individuals. CD8 cells classed as naive were CD45RO-negative and positively selected for CCR7, excluding terminally differentiated effector memory CD45RA+ cells. Only in-frame clones appear in the TCRdb table, and some are missing; sequencing was by immunoSEQ multiplex PCR. This sample has over 750,000 clones, with about 97% found just once. Sequences were obtained from naive CD8+ T cells sorted from blood. The receptors here all came from a young man in good health.

The chain recombines TRBV7-3 with TRBJ2-1; D may match TRBD1 or TRBD2 (5 bases each). This CDR3 has 14 residues. Germline V gene sequence: CDR1 SGHTA, CDR2 FQGTGA. Deletions cut 2 bases from V and 9 bases from J, with 14 bases between. The CDR3 DNA follows: TGTGCCAGCAGCTTAGACGGGACCCGGGGTGAGCAGTTCTTC. Amino acids: CASSLDGTRGEQFF. The variable domain in full, completed from reference TRBV7-3 and TRBJ2-1, reads GAGVSQTPSNKVTEKGKYVELRCDPISGHTALYWYRQSLGQGPEFLIYFQGTGAADDSGLPNDRFFAVRPEGSVSTLKIQRTERGDSAVYLCASSLDGTRGEQFFGPGTRLTVL.

The chain carries TRBV11-2 and TRBJ1-2, with D hard to call. V dropped 1 base and J dropped 1 base, with 7 bases sitting between them. The CDR3 loop spans 14 amino acids. The germline V gene encodes CDR1 SGHAT and CDR2 FQNNGV. The CDR3 spells CASSLGRVNYGYTF. The CDR3, as DNA: TGTGCCAGCAGCTTAGGCAGAGTTAACTATGGCTACACCTTC.

The rearrangement joins TRBV19 to TRBJ1-2, with 9 bases that match TRBD1. The CDR3 loop spans 14 amino acids. Germline CDR1 LNHDA, CDR2 SQIVND (reference sequence). Trimming took 3 bases from V and 6 from J; bases not matched to a gene: 5. CDR3 nucleotide sequence: TGTGCCAGTAGTATCGGGACAGGGTTGGATGGCTACACCTTC. It is translated as CASSIGTGLDGYTF.

For this clone: The identical CDR3 is also encoded by other nucleotide sequences in the sample. V gene TRBV7-8 combines with J gene TRBJ2-1, with D unresolved. Between the trimmed V and J ends, which lost 1 base and 6 bases, there was a span of 4 bases. Germline V gene lookup returns CDR1 SGHVS and CDR2 FQNEAQ. This CDR3 region has 12 residues. The CDR3 region is CASSLVANEQFF. CDR3 DNA sequence: TGTGCCAGCAGCTTAGTGGCCAATGAGCAGTTCTTC.

This chain uses TRBV7-9 with TRBJ1-2; D is unclear. V lost 0 bases and J lost 4, with 12 bases in between. Germline-derived CDR1 and CDR2 are SEHNR and FQNEAQ (reference sequence). CDR3 length: 15 amino acids. The CDR3 loop is CASSLALEDRYGYTF. The CDR3 DNA is TGTGCCAGCAGCTTAGCGCTAGAGGACCGCTATGGCTACACCTTC.

The V and J genes are TRBV6-5 and TRBJ2-7; 9 bases agree with TRBD1. The CDR3 has 14 residues. Trimming cost V 5 bases and J 7 bases; bases outside gene matches: 9. Germline CDR1 reads MNHEY; CDR2 reads SVGAGI. CDR3 region: CASSPQGAIGEQYF. CDR3 bases: TGTGCCAGCAGTCCACAGGGGGCAATAGGGGAGCAGTACTTC.

The CDR3, as DNA: TGTGCCAGCAGCTTGCTGGCCGGGGAGCTGTTTTTT. This encodes CASSLLAGELFF. The rearrangement links TRBV5-6 to TRBJ2-2; D is unresolved. Germline-derived CDR1 and CDR2 are SGHDT and YYEEEE. V shed 1 base and J shed 6 bases, with 4 bases lying between them. The CDR3 contains 12 residues.

This chain links TRBV7-9 with TRBJ2-3; 9 nucleotides agree with TRBD2. V dropped 2 bases and J dropped 4; count of bases not matched to a gene: 4. CDR3 size: 15 residues. Germline V CDR1 and CDR2: SEHNR, FQNEAQ (reference sequence). DNA for the CDR3: TGTGCCAGCAGCTTAAAGCGGGAGGATTCAGATACGCAGTATTTT. It translates to CASSLKREDSDTQYF. Together with reference TRBV7-9 and TRBJ2-3, the CDR3 gives the full variable domain: DTGVSQNPRHKITKRGQNVTFRCDPISEHNRLYWYRQTLGQGPEFLTYFQNEAQLEKSRLLSDRFSAERPKGSFSTLEIQRTEQGDSAMYLCASSLKREDSDTQYFGPGTRLTVL.

The chain uses TRBV13 and TRBJ2-3; 7 bases match TRBD2. J gave up 8 bases and V 5 bases, and 16 bases lay outside the gene matches. The CDR3 is made up of 16 amino acids. Per germline, CDR1 PRHDT and CDR2 FYEKMQ (reference sequence). The CDR3 bases are TGTGCCAGCAGCGTTACGTCACTTGGCGGGAGTGGTACGCAGTATTTT. The encoded protein is CASSVTSLGGSGTQYF.

V and J are TRBV27 and TRBJ1-1, with D perhaps matching TRBD1 (6 bases). Germline CDR1 is MNHEY and CDR2 is SMNVEV (reference sequence). The V and J ends lost 6 bases and 4 bases respectively, with 12 bases between them. The CDR3 is 13 amino acids. CDR3 amino acids: CASSPGEATEAFF. The CDR3 nucleotides are TGTGCCAGCAGCCCAGGGGAGGCCACTGAAGCTTTCTTT.

The chain links TRBV29-1 to TRBJ1-2; D unclear. CDR1 and CDR2 (germline): SQVTM, ANQGSEA. CDR3 length: 13 residues. V was clipped by 0 bases and J by 4 bases, with 9 bases between them. The CDR3 DNA follows: TGCAGCGTTGAAGAGCCGGGGATCTATGGCTACACCTTC. It specifies CSVEEPGIYGYTF. The complete variable domain, with remaining parts taken from reference TRBV29-1 and TRBJ1-2, reads SAVISQKPSRDICQRGTSLTIQCQVDSQVTMMFWYRQQPGQSLTLIATANQGSEATYESGFVIDKFPISRPNLTFSTLTVSNMSPEDSSIYLCSVEEPGIYGYTFGSGTRLTVV.

DNA of the CDR3: TGTGCCAGCAGCCACTCGGGGCAGAGAGCCCCCTACGAGCAGTACTTC. Encoded protein: CASSHSGQRAPYEQYF. The chain couples TRBV14 to TRBJ2-7; either TRBD1 or TRBD2 may fit D (5 bases each). V gave up 3 bases and J gave up 2 bases, with 17 bases separating them. The germline V gene has CDR1 SGHDN and CDR2 FVKESK. The CDR3 is 16 amino acids.

The V gene is TRBV4-2, the J gene TRBJ2-7; 13 bases align to TRBD2. CDR1 LGHNA and CDR2 YNFKEQ come from the germline V gene. The V gene end was trimmed by 5 bases and the J gene end by 7 bases; junction bases not matched to a gene: 14. This CDR3 region has 17 residues. CDR3 residues: CASSDRPGTGLAGEQYF. Written as DNA, the CDR3 is TGTGCCAGCAGCGATCGACCCGGAACGGGACTAGCGGGAGAGCAGTACTTC.

The V gene is TRBV28, the J gene TRBJ2-7, with 8 bases fitting TRBD1. Trimming took 8 bases from V and 3 from J; bases not matched to a gene: 15. Germline values: CDR1 MDHEN, CDR2 SYDVKM. CDR3 length: 16 residues. The CDR3 loop reads CASYSETGGLDYEQYF. As DNA, the CDR3 is TGTGCCAGCTACTCCGAAACAGGGGGTCTCGACTACGAGCAGTACTTC.

Turning to this clone: The sample holds other DNA sequences that translate to the same CDR3. The rearrangement joins TRBV4-3 to TRBJ2-7; D is perhaps TRBD1 or TRBD2 (6 bases each). Trimming removed 0 bases at V and 0 bases at J, with 9 bases between. The CDR3 length is 15 residues. From germline, CDR1 is LGHNA and CDR2 YSLEER. In DNA form, the CDR3 reads TGCGCCAGCAGCCAAGATCGGGGGCCCTCCTACGAGCAGTACTTC. As protein: CASSQDRGPSYEQYF.

This sequence joins TRBV7-8 and TRBJ2-2, with a tentative D call TRBD2 (6 bases). The CDR3 contains 17 residues. Germline V CDR1 and CDR2: SGHVS, FQNEAQ. The V gene lost 2 bases and the J gene lost 1 base, with 14 bases spanning the gap. CDR3 DNA sequence: TGTGCCAGCAGCTTACCTCCGGATAGCGGGAACACCGGGGAGCTGTTTTTT. Protein: CASSLPPDSGNTGELFF.

V usage is TRBV2 and J usage is TRBJ1-5, with D perhaps TRBD1 (6 bases). The CDR3 totals 15 residues. V dropped 5 bases and J dropped 0 bases, with 11 bases sitting between them. CDR1 is SNHLY, CDR2 FYNNEI, per germline. Written as DNA, the CDR3 is TGTGCCAGCAGTTCCGGGACAATTAGCAATCAGCCCCAGCATTTT. As protein: CASSSGTISNQPQHF.

This clone was observed once. The sample contains more than one DNA sequence encoding this CDR3. This chain's CDR3 is CASSSGLAANEQFF. In DNA, the CDR3 is TGCGCCAGCAGTTCTGGACTAGCGGCGAATGAGCAGTTCTTC. The V call is TRBV5-1, the J call TRBJ2-1; 10 nucleotides line up with TRBD2. The V gene's germline CDR1 is SGHRS and CDR2 YFSETQ. V lost 5 bases, J lost 7 bases, and 6 bases stayed unmatched. There are 14 residues in the CDR3.

The gene calls are TRBV11-2 and TRBJ2-6; perhaps TRBD2 as D (5 bases). V was shortened by 5 bases and J by 3 bases, with 20 bases between the two germline ends. This CDR3 is 18 amino acids long. Germline assignment: CDR1 SGHAT and CDR2 FQNNGV. CDR3 region: CASSPPPLVEGGANVLTF. In DNA form, the CDR3 reads TGTGCCAGCAGCCCGCCACCCCTGGTAGAGGGTGGGGCCAACGTCCTGACTTTC.

The chain recombines TRBV7-9 with TRBJ2-7, with D tentatively TRBD2 (6 bases). The CDR3 spans 14 residues. Trimming took 4 bases from V and 4 from J, leaving 14 bases between them. Germline values: CDR1 SEHNR, CDR2 FQNEAQ (reference sequence). The CDR3 sequence: CASSWDLKKYEQYF. CDR3 nucleotide sequence: TGTGCCAGCAGCTGGGACTTGAAGAAGTACGAGCAGTACTTC.

This clone was found once. The chain links TRBV28 to TRBJ2-7; D is possibly TRBD2 (5 bases). The CDR3 has 15 amino acids. Trimming pared 6 bases from V and 2 bases from J, leaving 17 bases between. In germline, CDR1 is MDHEN, CDR2 SYDVKM. The CDR3 DNA reads as TGTGCCAGCAGACGAGATCTAGCACCCGCCTACGAGCAGTACTTC. It yields the protein CASRRDLAPAYEQYF.

In nucleotides, the CDR3 is TGTGCCAGCCGACAGGGGGCGAACACTGAAGCTTTCTTT. This encodes CASRQGANTEAFF. V and J are TRBV19 and TRBJ1-1; TRBD1 matches 10 bases. Trimming at V came to 9 bases and at J to 1 base, leaving 2 bases not matched to a gene. CDR1 and CDR2 from the germline V gene are LNHDA and SQIVND (reference sequence). The CDR3 is 13 residues long.

V is TRBV29-1 and J is TRBJ2-7; TRBD1 matches at 7 bases. This CDR3 has 13 residues. The V gene end was trimmed by 6 bases and the J gene end by 3 bases; junction bases not matched to a gene: 8. The germline CDR1 and CDR2 sequences are SQVTM and ANQGSEA. The CDR3 coding sequence is TGCAGCGTCGTTACAGGGGAAGGCTACGAGCAGTACTTC. Its translation: CSVVTGEGYEQYF.